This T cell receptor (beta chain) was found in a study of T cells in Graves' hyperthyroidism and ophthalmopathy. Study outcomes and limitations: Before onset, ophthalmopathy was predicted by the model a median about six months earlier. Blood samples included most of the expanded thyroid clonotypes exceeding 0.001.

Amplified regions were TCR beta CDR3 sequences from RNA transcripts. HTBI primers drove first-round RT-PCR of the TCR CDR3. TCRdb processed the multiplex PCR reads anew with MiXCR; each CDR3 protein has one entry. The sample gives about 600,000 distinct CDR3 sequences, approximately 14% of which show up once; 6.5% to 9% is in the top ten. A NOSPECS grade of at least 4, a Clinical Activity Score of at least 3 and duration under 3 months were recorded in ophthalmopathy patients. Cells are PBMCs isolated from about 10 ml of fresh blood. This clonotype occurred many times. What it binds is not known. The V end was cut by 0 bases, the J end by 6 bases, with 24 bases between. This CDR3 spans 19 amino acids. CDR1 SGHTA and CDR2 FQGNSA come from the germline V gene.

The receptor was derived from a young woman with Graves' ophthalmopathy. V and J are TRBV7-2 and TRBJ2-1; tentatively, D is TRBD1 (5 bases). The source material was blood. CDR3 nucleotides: TGTGCCAGCAGCTTAGCGACCCCGCAGGGCCGGTACGTTGTCAATGAGCAGTTCTTC. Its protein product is CASSLATPQGRYVVNEQFF.